This T cell receptor (beta chain) appears in the sequencing data of a study of blood T cell repertoires in COVID-19. Overall study context: Acute-phase and convalescent COVID-19 samples originated in the United States, Italy and Spain.

Germline CDR1 LNHDA, CDR2 SQIVND (reference sequence). The CDR3 length is 14 residues. Losses at the gene ends were 4 bases for V and 4 bases for J; bases not matched to a gene: 6. Some clones are missing from TCRdb's copy, which holds only in-frame ones; the method was immunoSEQ multiplex PCR. The sample holds some 97,000 clones, about nine tenths seen once. J is TRBJ1-1 and V is TRBV19; 7 nucleotides match TRBD1. The sample consisted of peripheral blood. This clonotype was sampled from a man aged 55 to 70 with acute or convalescent COVID-19. The CDR3 protein is CASSTYRGGTEAFF. The CDR3 DNA reads as TGTGCCAGTAGTACCTACAGGGGAGGCACTGAAGCTTTCTTT. The whole variable domain, remainder taken from reference TRBV19 and TRBJ1-1, is DGGITQSPKYLFRKEGQNVTLSCEQNLNHDAMYWYRQDPGQGLRLIYYSQIVNDFQKGDIAEGYSVSREKKESFPLTVTSAQKNPTAFYLCASSTYRGGTEAFFGQGTRLTVV.